This T cell receptor (beta chain) came from a study of identical twins. About this clonotype: Its antigen is not known.

One entry per CDR3 protein results from TCRdb running MiXCR on the 5' RACE reads. The sample carries under 300,000 distinct CDR3 sequences, 12% recorded once. General observations from the study: Possibly, invariant MAIT and iNKT cells partly confounded zero-insertion analyses.

The CDR3 has 16 amino acids. CDR1 and CDR2 (germline): MRHNA, SNTAGT. V dropped 3 bases and J dropped 4 bases, with 13 bases sitting between them. The data were also submitted as part of a second study, on yellow fever vaccine responses in identical twins.

The clonotype comes from a young woman in good health. The sample taken for sequencing was memory (CD45RO+) T cells sorted from blood. The chain combines TRBV6-4 with TRBJ2-6, with D tentatively TRBD1 (6 bases). The CDR3: CASSEGTLGGANVLTF. Here the CDR3 DNA reads TGTGCCAGCAGTGAGGGGACATTGGGAGGGGCCAACGTCCTGACTTTC.